This section outlines one T cell receptor beta chain sequence together with its context. Its antigen is not known. The entry originates in a study of cytomegalovirus exposure and HLA in healthy donors. Findings and limits, study-wide: It was taken for granted in presence/absence analyses that sequencing depth across donors was roughly uniform.

Vbeta (60) and Jbeta (13) primers were used in the PCR. Generated by immunoSEQ multiplex PCR, the TCRdb table keeps only in-frame clones and is missing some. Of approximately 190,000 clones listed, around 82% were seen once; the top ten hold roughly 14%. The receptor's source is a woman between 25 and 40 years old in good health and CMV-seropositive. The sequenced sample was PBMCs.

The CDR3 nucleotides are TGTGCCAGCAGCATCGGACAGGCCTACGAGCAGTACTTC. This translates into CASSIGQAYEQYF. V gene TRBV5-6 combines with J gene TRBJ2-7, with 7 bases lining up with TRBD1. The CDR3 sequence is 13 residues long. Germline loops: CDR1 SGHDT, CDR2 YYEEEE. The trim removed 4 bases at V and 2 bases at J, leaving 3 bases unmatched.